Detailed here is one T cell receptor beta chain. Participants were aged about 18 to 90 years, lived in around 25 US areas, and enrolled virtually. Assignment of participants to cohorts was predicated upon participant-reported clinical history. Methods used by the authors: Amplification of reference gene primers provided the estimated nucleated cell counts. Repertoires were generated with immunoSEQ multiplex PCR, while TCRdb's copy carries only in-frame clones and drops some. The V and J calls and clone size were taken over from that table, and D and trimming were inferred from the DNA. This sample has some 200,000 clones, with approximately 80% found just once. The sample comes from a study of blood T cell repertoires in COVID-19. As for the study in general: PBMCs, B-cell-depleted T cells, or T cells provided the cDNA or gDNA that made up the material.

The receptor was derived from a woman in her fifties or sixties with acute COVID-19. The sample taken for sequencing was PBMCs or T cells enriched from blood (not recorded which).

CDR3 nucleotide sequence: TGCGCCAGCAGAGACAGGGCAGCCTACGAGCAGTACTTC. Encoded protein: CASRDRAAYEQYF. The V gene is TRBV10-2, the J gene TRBJ2-7; 7 bases map to TRBD1. Germline V gene sequence: CDR1 WSHSY, CDR2 SAAADI. The V and J ends lost 6 bases and 2 bases, in that order; junction bases with no gene match: 4. CDR3 length: 13 residues.